These 13 T cell receptor beta chains originate from one sample sequenced in a study of cytomegalovirus exposure and HLA in healthy donors. Vbeta (60) and Jbeta (13) primers were used in the PCR. Using immunoSEQ multiplex PCR, the repertoire was profiled, and TCRdb retains in-frame clones only, with some absent. The sample has approximately 150,000 clones, roughly nine tenths seen once. The sample comprised PBMCs. The receptors shown here come from a woman aged 25-40 years in good health and CMV-seronegative.

The V call is TRBV10-2, the J call TRBJ1-2, with D possibly matching TRBD1 (5 bases). The length of the CDR3 is 13 residues. V was trimmed by 8 bases and J by 6 bases, leaving 16 bases between them. Per the germline V gene, CDR1 is WSHSY and CDR2 is SAAADI. CDR3 sequence (DNA): TGCGCCAGCGCAACCCTGGGGGGAGATGGCTACACCTTC. Encoded protein: CASATLGGDGYTF.

The rearrangement uses TRBV27 and TRBJ1-5; D unclear. Germline loops: CDR1 MNHEY, CDR2 SMNVEV (reference sequence). The CDR3 extends over 13 amino acids. V lost 4 bases and J lost 9, with 13 bases in between. This chain's CDR3 is CASSSSPGPPQHF. The DNA for the CDR3 is TGTGCCAGCAGTTCTAGCCCGGGTCCGCCCCAGCATTTT.

This chain joins TRBV10-3 and TRBJ1-6; 7 positions match TRBD1. Germline trimming cut 0 bases from V and 6 bases from J; bases unmatched to any gene: 5. The CDR3 is 16 amino acids. Germline CDR1 is ENHRY and CDR2 is SYGVKD. The CDR3 DNA reads as TGTGCCATCAGTGAGTCGTTAGGGACAGCTAATTCACCCCTCCACTTT. Amino acids: CAISESLGTANSPLHF.

The chain has TRBV28 and TRBJ2-5, with a possible D match to TRBD2 (6 bases). Trimming left V 4 bases short and J 2 bases short, with 20 bases between. This CDR3 comprises 17 residues. The germline V gene has CDR1 MDHEN and CDR2 SYDVKM. The CDR3 region is CASSWGWAGGTQETQYF. CDR3 DNA: TGTGCCAGCAGTTGGGGGTGGGCCGGGGGTACTCAAGAGACCCAGTACTTC.

This sequence joins TRBV18 and TRBJ1-4; 7 nucleotides line up with TRBD1. This CDR3 has 18 residues. The V and J ends lost 5 bases and 1 base, in that order; junction bases with no gene match: 13. Germline V gives CDR1 KGHSH, CDR2 LQKENI. CDR3 residues: CASSMRLDRVQTNEKLFF. In nucleotides, the CDR3 is TGTGCCAGCTCAATGCGACTAGACAGGGTCCAAACTAATGAAAAACTGTTTTTT.

This chain connects TRBV27 to TRBJ1-2, with 9 nucleotides matching TRBD1. This CDR3 is 14 amino acids long. The V gene's germline CDR1 is MNHEY and CDR2 SMNVEV (reference sequence). The trim removed 2 bases at V and 8 bases at J, leaving 6 bases unmatched. The CDR3 bases are TGTGCCAGCAGTTTAGGGACAGGGCGGCGGGGCTACACCTTC. Its protein product is CASSLGTGRRGYTF.

The gene calls are TRBV9 and TRBJ2-6, with D maybe TRBD2 (5 bases). This CDR3 contains 15 residues. Germline V gene lookup returns CDR1 SGDLS and CDR2 YYNGEE. V was trimmed by 6 bases and J by 0 bases, leaving 10 bases between them. Here the CDR3 DNA reads TGTGCCAGCACCGACGGGGACTCTGGGGCCAACGTCCTGACTTTC. It encodes CASTDGDSGANVLTF.

The chain uses TRBV4-3 and TRBJ1-1; 7 bases map to TRBD1. The trim removed 0 bases at V and 2 bases at J, leaving 6 bases unmatched. This CDR3 comprises 16 residues. CDR1 LGHNA and CDR2 YSLEER come from the germline V gene. Here the CDR3 DNA reads TGCGCCAGCAGCCAAGATCTCGCAGGGGGAAACACTGAAGCTTTCTTT. Translation: CASSQDLAGGNTEAFF.

The rearrangement uses TRBV4-3 and TRBJ2-3, with a weak D call TRBD1 (6 bases). Trimming removed 1 base from V and 8 bases from J, with 13 bases in between. The CDR3 extends over 14 amino acids. Germline lookup yields CDR1 LGHNA and CDR2 YSLEER. CDR3 amino acids: CASSQAPGASTQYF. CDR3 bases: TGCGCCAGCAGCCAAGCCCCAGGGGCAAGTACGCAGTATTTT.

A few counts support this clone. The V gene is TRBV2, the J gene TRBJ1-1, with D tentatively TRBD1 (5 bases). The CDR3 totals 14 residues. Germline V gene lookup returns CDR1 SNHLY and CDR2 FYNNEI. The germline V and J ends were trimmed by 5 bases and 4 bases, with 14 bases remaining between them. CDR3 bases: TGTGCCAGCAGTTCTCTTCAGGGAAGCACTGAAGCTTTCTTT. Its translation: CASSSLQGSTEAFF.

The V and J genes are TRBV10-2 and TRBJ2-3; D is perhaps TRBD2 (6 bases). CDR1 and CDR2 (germline): WSHSY, SAAADI. CDR3 length: 15 amino acids. The V gene lost 7 bases and the J gene lost 0 bases, with 14 bases spanning the gap. The CDR3 DNA reads TGCGCCAGCAACGACCACGGGACTAGCACAGATACGCAGTATTTT. As protein: CASNDHGTSTDTQYF.

There are a few counts of this clone. The chain joins TRBV4-3 to TRBJ2-4; possible D gene TRBD1, 6 bases. The CDR3 covers 16 residues. V lost 0 bases and J 6 bases, leaving 15 bases between the germline ends. The germline V gene encodes CDR1 LGHNA and CDR2 YSLEER. CDR3 protein: CASSQEVGRDTNIQYF. The CDR3 DNA sequence: TGCGCCAGCAGCCAAGAAGTGGGTCGGGACACAAACATTCAGTACTTC.

The rearrangement joins TRBV4-2 to TRBJ2-7; the match to TRBD2 covers 7 bases. J gave up 3 bases and V 4 bases, and 12 bases lay outside the gene matches. Germline CDR1 reads LGHNA; CDR2 reads YNFKEQ. The length of the CDR3 is 16 residues. The CDR3 loop reads CASSPRRESPLYEQYF. The DNA of the CDR3 is TGTGCCAGCAGCCCCAGGCGGGAGTCCCCACTCTACGAGCAGTACTTC.